This entry concerns a single T cell receptor (beta chain). This specimen comes from a study of shared T cell receptors in the human thymus. CDR3 length: 15 amino acids. Trimming removed 3 bases at V and 2 bases at J, with 9 bases between. In germline, CDR1 is SGHRS, CDR2 YFSETQ. Assay used: immunoSEQ multiplex PCR; TCRdb lists only in-frame clones, some missing. This table holds some 760,000 clones, 70% to 90% found once. These data were also reused for a study on human thymus T cells. That investigation notes: Infants, healthy and Finnish, who were having corrective surgery for congenital heart defects served as donors. Thymic resections from corrective heart surgery supplied the tissue. Across thymic and blood repertoires, the usage of V and J genes appeared to be biased. Unrelated individuals had highly overlapping thymic repertoires, as reported in related research.

The source material was thymocytes. The rearrangement uses TRBV5-1 and TRBJ2-6, with no clear D. The receptor's source is a girl less than two years old with a congenital heart defect. The CDR3 nucleotides read TGCGCCAGCAGCTACTATCAAGCTGGGGCCAACGTCCTGACTTTC. Translated: CASSYYQAGANVLTF.